These 31 T cell receptor beta chains were all obtained from the same sample, sequenced in a study of shared clonotypes between healthy human individuals. TCRdb's table, derived via immunoSEQ multiplex PCR, lists solely in-frame clones and lacks some. Of about 2.1 million clones in the sample, over 85% were seen once. CD45RO-negative, CCR7-positively selected cells formed the naive CD8 fraction, excluding terminally differentiated effector memory CD45RA+ cells. Material for sequencing was naive CD8+ T cells from PBMCs. All receptors come from a young man in good health. Some clones in this sample may be carry-over from other donors' samples.

The chain carries TRBV7-2 and TRBJ2-7; 9 nucleotides match TRBD2. The J segment lost 3 bases and the V segment lost 3 bases, leaving 9 bases of the junction unmatched. This CDR3 has 16 amino acids. Germline values: CDR1 SGHTA, CDR2 FQGNSA. DNA for the CDR3: TGTGCCAGCAGCTTCGGTAGCGGGAGCAAGGGCTACGAGCAGTACTTC. Translating it yields CASSFGSGSKGYEQYF.

The rearrangement uses TRBV6-1 and TRBJ2-7; D gene uncertain. Trimming took 3 bases from V and 10 from J, leaving 19 bases between them. This CDR3 is built from 14 residues. The germline V gene has CDR1 MNHNS and CDR2 SASEGT. The CDR3 loop reads CASSEGGADIFQYF. In DNA form, the CDR3 reads TGTGCCAGCAGTGAGGGTGGTGCGGATATATTCCAGTACTTC.

In its sample, this clone was seen once. This chain connects TRBV5-1 to TRBJ2-3; 7 nucleotides agree with TRBD2. The germline V gene encodes CDR1 SGHRS and CDR2 YFSETQ. CDR3 length: 17 residues. V lost 3 bases, J lost 4 bases, and 14 bases stayed unmatched. CDR3 protein: CASSSEGWREFPDTQYF. Here the CDR3 DNA reads TGCGCCAGCAGCTCCGAGGGGTGGCGGGAGTTTCCAGATACGCAGTATTTT.

V gene TRBV7-9 combines with J gene TRBJ2-5; TRBD1 is a possible D gene (5 bases). Between the trimmed V and J ends, which lost 4 bases and 5 bases, there was a span of 20 bases. The CDR3 consists of 16 residues. Germline-derived CDR1 and CDR2 are SEHNR and FQNEAQ (reference sequence). DNA for the CDR3: TGTGCCAGCAGCTCGGACACTTTTCAATGGACGGAGACCCAGTACTTC. It codes for CASSSDTFQWTETQYF.

The chain recombines TRBV6-6 with TRBJ1-1, with 7 bases identical to TRBD1. The germline gives CDR1 MNHNY, CDR2 SVGAGI (reference sequence). V lost 5 bases to trimming and J lost 0 bases; unmatched junction nucleotides: 9. This CDR3 has 16 residues. CDR3 sequence (DNA): TGTGCCAGCAGTCGCTACCCGGGACAGATGAACACTGAAGCTTTCTTT. Translating it yields CASSRYPGQMNTEAFF.

The chain links TRBV9 to TRBJ1-1; tentative D call: TRBD1 (5 bases). Germline assignment: CDR1 SGDLS and CDR2 YYNGEE. CDR3 length equals 16 residues. Trimming pared 4 bases from V and 4 bases from J, leaving 20 bases between. The chain's CDR3 is CASSPEGTVGGTEAFF. The CDR3 region has the DNA TGTGCCAGCAGCCCTGAGGGGACCGTCGGGGGCACTGAAGCTTTCTTT.

The chain is built from TRBV5-6 and TRBJ2-5; 9 bases line up with TRBD2. Germline V gives CDR1 SGHDT, CDR2 YYEEEE. V shed 0 bases, J shed 5 bases, and the junction held 8 bases outside the gene matches. The CDR3 has 16 residues. CDR3 nucleotides: TGTGCCAGCAGCTTGGAACTAGCGGGCGCCCGGGAGACCCAGTACTTC. Amino acid sequence: CASSLELAGARETQYF.

V usage is TRBV27 and J usage is TRBJ2-7, with D perhaps matching TRBD1 (5 bases). The CDR3 has 13 residues. Germline loops: CDR1 MNHEY, CDR2 SMNVEV (reference sequence). V lost 6 bases and J lost 1, with 10 bases in between. The CDR3 DNA reads TGTGCCAGCAGAGGGGCTGGGTCCTACGAGCAGTACTTC. This gives the protein CASRGAGSYEQYF.

For this clone: At the DNA level, this CDR3 is encoded by other sequences in the same sample as well. This chain uses TRBV7-6 with TRBJ2-7, with TRBD1 identical over 9 bases. The CDR3 is 13 residues long. Germline CDR1 and CDR2: SGHVS and FNYEAQ. The J segment lost 0 bases and the V segment lost 8 bases, leaving 2 bases of the junction unmatched. This CDR3 reads CASSDRGSYEQYF. The CDR3 DNA reads as TGTGCCAGCTCGGACAGGGGCTCCTACGAGCAGTACTTC. The full variable domain, completed using reference TRBV7-6 and TRBJ2-7, is GAGVSQSPRYKVTKRGQDVALRCDPISGHVSLYWYRQALGQGPEFLTYFNYEAQQDKSGLPNDRFSAERPEGSISTLTIQRTEQRDSAMYRCASSDRGSYEQYFGPGTRLTVT.

The V and J genes are TRBV5-1 and TRBJ2-4; a weak D match, TRBD2 (7 bases). Between the trimmed V and J ends, which lost 1 base and 0 bases, there was a span of 23 bases. The CDR3 sequence is 20 residues long. The germline gives CDR1 SGHRS, CDR2 YFSETQ. CDR3 region: CASSLYPTAGGRIAKNIQYF. The CDR3 coding sequence is TGCGCCAGCAGCTTGTACCCTACTGCCGGGGGGCGAATAGCCAAAAACATTCAGTACTTC.

A single count supports this clone. Distinct nucleotide sequences in the sample also encode this CDR3. The chain recombines TRBV7-9 with TRBJ2-7; D is possibly TRBD1 (6 bases). The CDR3 runs to 12 residues. Trimming removed 3 bases from V and 7 bases from J, with 10 bases in between. Per germline, CDR1 SEHNR and CDR2 FQNEAQ (reference sequence). The CDR3 nucleotides read TGTGCCAGCAGCTTGGGGGCCTTGGAGCAGTACTTC. Its protein product is CASSLGALEQYF.

The chain links TRBV18 to TRBJ2-5; 8 bases map to TRBD2. The CDR3 runs to 18 residues. The germline V gene encodes CDR1 KGHSH and CDR2 LQKENI. J gave up 2 bases and V 3 bases, and 14 bases lay outside the gene matches. The CDR3: CASSPQGRLALWQETQYF. CDR3 coding DNA: TGTGCCAGCTCACCTCAGGGGAGACTAGCGTTATGGCAAGAGACCCAGTACTTC.

The chain couples TRBV6-5 to TRBJ2-7, with unresolved D. V was cut by 0 bases and J by 6 bases, with 12 bases left in between. Per germline, CDR1 MNHEY and CDR2 SVGAGI. This CDR3 is 14 amino acids long. The CDR3 coding sequence is TGTGCCAGCAGTTACTCGAGTGGGGAACTCGAGCAGTACTTC. It encodes CASSYSSGELEQYF.

The rearrangement joins TRBV28 to TRBJ2-3; possible D gene TRBD2, 6 bases. Germline CDR1 and CDR2: MDHEN and SYDVKM. This CDR3 comprises 17 residues. Trimming shortened V by 2 bases and J by 1 base, and 16 bases separated the two germline ends. The CDR3 loop is CASSLLVGGEGTDTQYF. CDR3 DNA: TGTGCCAGCAGTTTACTAGTGGGAGGAGAGGGCACAGATACGCAGTATTTT. The full variable domain, rest sourced from reference TRBV28 and TRBJ2-3, is DVKVTQSSRYLVKRTGEKVFLECVQDMDHENMFWYRQDPGLGLRLIYFSYDVKMKEKGDIPEGYSVSREKKERFSLILESASTNQTSMYLCASSLLVGGEGTDTQYFGPGTRLTVL.

The rearrangement uses TRBV29-1 and TRBJ2-1; TRBD1 might be the D (6 bases). Germline CDR1 SQVTM, CDR2 ANQGSEA. Trimming took 7 bases from V and 5 from J, leaving 12 bases between them. The CDR3 covers 12 residues. The CDR3 DNA is TGCAGCGCCACAGGGTCTCACAATGAGCAGTTCTTC. Amino acids: CSATGSHNEQFF.

This chain uses TRBV27 with TRBJ2-3; a weak D match, TRBD1 (6 bases). CDR1 is MNHEY and CDR2 is SMNVEV in the germline V gene (reference sequence). This CDR3 is 17 amino acids long. Trimming stripped 6 bases from V and 0 bases from J, with 19 bases between. CDR3 bases: TGTGCCAGCAGCCTCCTCGGACAGATTACTAGCACAGATACGCAGTATTTT. Protein: CASSLLGQITSTDTQYF.

This sequence joins TRBV9 and TRBJ2-7; either TRBD1 or TRBD2 may supply D (6 bases each). The V end was cut by 6 bases, the J end by 5 bases, with 15 bases between. The CDR3 runs to 13 residues. Germline V gene data show CDR1 as SGDLS and CDR2 as YYNGEE. The CDR3 loop reads CASNSGGGNEQYF. Here the CDR3 DNA reads TGTGCCAGCAATAGTGGAGGGGGGAACGAGCAGTACTTC.

This chain connects TRBV10-3 to TRBJ1-2, with 8 bases fitting TRBD1. V gave up 5 bases and J gave up 2 bases; unmatched junction bases: 10. The CDR3 loop spans 16 amino acids. The germline V gene has CDR1 ENHRY and CDR2 SYGVKD. The CDR3 DNA follows: TGTGCCATCAGTAACTGGGGACAGGCAACGAACTATGGCTACACCTTC. This sequence encodes CAISNWGQATNYGYTF.

The V gene is TRBV13, the J gene TRBJ2-7, with D tentatively TRBD1 or TRBD2 (7 bases each). Germline V lookup: CDR1 PRHDT, CDR2 FYEKMQ (reference sequence). This CDR3 region has 15 residues. V lost 6 bases and J lost 6, with 21 bases in between. The chain's CDR3 is CASRLRQGGLGEQYF. The CDR3 DNA is TGTGCCAGCAGACTCAGACAGGGAGGGTTGGGCGAGCAGTACTTC.

This clone was seen once. V gene TRBV6-5 combines with J gene TRBJ1-1; D unresolved. The CDR3 loop spans 15 amino acids. V was clipped by 0 bases and J by 5 bases, with 13 bases between them. Germline lookup yields CDR1 MNHEY and CDR2 SVGAGI. CDR3 bases: TGTGCCAGCAGTTACTCGTTGGAGGGTCGGACTGAAGCTTTCTTT. Its protein product is CASSYSLEGRTEAFF.

CDR3 protein: CASSLTSDLSNEQFF. In nucleotides, the CDR3 is TGTGCCAGCAGCTTAACTTCGGACCTCTCCAATGAGCAGTTCTTC. The chain combines TRBV7-3 with TRBJ2-1; D is undetermined. Trimming removed 0 bases from V and 6 bases from J, with 12 bases in between. The CDR3 runs 15 residues. Germline V gives CDR1 SGHTA, CDR2 FQGTGA.

This sequence joins TRBV27 and TRBJ1-5, with D perhaps matching TRBD1 (6 bases). Germline V lookup: CDR1 MNHEY, CDR2 SMNVEV (reference sequence). Trimming stripped 6 bases from V and 3 bases from J, with 12 bases between. The CDR3 is made up of 14 amino acids. CDR3 coding DNA: TGTGCCAGCAGACAGGGTCCCCTCAATCAGCCCCAGCATTTT. This gives the protein CASRQGPLNQPQHF.

Concerning this clone itself: The same CDR3 arises from other DNA sequences in this sample as well. The V and J genes are TRBV27 and TRBJ2-1, with D possibly TRBD1 on 6 matching bases. The ends were cut back, 2 bases at V and 5 bases at J, with 10 bases in the middle. Germline V gene sequence: CDR1 MNHEY, CDR2 SMNVEV (reference sequence). This CDR3 has 14 residues. The CDR3 loop reads CASSLRQGNNEQFF. For the CDR3, the DNA is TGTGCCAGCAGTTTAAGGCAGGGGAACAATGAGCAGTTCTTC.

The chain recombines TRBV6-6 with TRBJ1-1, with 10 bases fitting TRBD1. Germline-derived CDR1 and CDR2 are MNHNY and SVGAGI (reference sequence). J was trimmed by 7 bases and V by 7 bases; bases with no gene match: 9. The CDR3 consists of 14 residues. For the CDR3, the DNA is TGTGCCAGCACCTCCTTGACAGGGGGCGTTGAAGCTTTCTTT. Its protein is CASTSLTGGVEAFF.

The rearrangement joins TRBV11-2 to TRBJ1-2, with D possibly matching TRBD1 (5 bases). Looked up from germline, CDR1 is SGHAT and CDR2 is FQNNGV. Trimming took 1 base from V and 4 from J, leaving 10 bases between them. The CDR3 has 14 amino acids. Here the CDR3 DNA reads TGTGCCAGCAGCTTAGTCCCGGGGGGCTATGGCTACACCTTC. This gives the protein CASSLVPGGYGYTF.

The rearrangement joins TRBV6-4 to TRBJ2-1; TRBD2 agrees at 12 bases. Germline lookup yields CDR1 MRHNA and CDR2 SNTAGT. V dropped 3 bases and J dropped 7; count of bases not matched to a gene: 4. The CDR3 runs 15 residues. The CDR3 loop reads CASSDWTSGKNEQFF. The CDR3 region has the DNA TGTGCCAGCAGTGATTGGACTAGCGGGAAGAATGAGCAGTTCTTC.

The chain carries TRBV7-9 and TRBJ2-3; 9 bases line up with TRBD2. CDR3 length: 19 amino acids. Germline lookup yields CDR1 SEHNR and CDR2 FQNEAQ (reference sequence). V shed 2 bases and J 2 bases; nucleotides not matched to a gene: 14. The CDR3: CASSLKFTQASGDTDTQYF. As DNA, the CDR3 is TGTGCCAGCAGCTTAAAGTTTACCCAGGCTAGCGGGGACACAGATACGCAGTATTTT.

This sequence joins TRBV9 and TRBJ2-1, with 9 bases identical to TRBD2. The CDR3 totals 13 residues. CDR1 and CDR2 (germline): SGDLS, YYNGEE. The trim removed 6 bases at V and 9 bases at J, leaving 7 bases unmatched. The CDR3 sequence: CASTPGAGGEQFF. The CDR3, as DNA: TGTGCCAGCACTCCCGGAGCGGGAGGTGAGCAGTTCTTC.

A single count supports this clone. The junction departs from germline at one end; a sequencing error may be responsible. The chain is built from TRBV6-6 and TRBJ1-2; D might be TRBD1 (5 bases). The germline V gene encodes CDR1 MNHNY and CDR2 SVGAGI (reference sequence). This CDR3 contains 14 residues. This CDR3 is CASSPPGTGYAYTF. CDR3 nucleotides: TGTGCCAGCAGTCCCCCCGGGACGGGCTATGCCTACACCTTC.

This rearrangement joins TRBV6-5 to TRBJ2-1, with 10 bases aligning to TRBD1. CDR1 is MNHEY and CDR2 is SVGAGI in the germline V gene. V was clipped by 4 bases and J by 6 bases; unmatched bases: 9. The CDR3 extends over 16 amino acids. For the CDR3, the DNA is TGTGCCAGCAGTTCACGACGACAGGGGGCTGCCAATGAGCAGTTCTTC. Protein sequence: CASSSRRQGAANEQFF.

The chain is built from TRBV2 and TRBJ2-3; tentatively, D is TRBD2 (5 bases). The CDR3 sequence is 15 residues long. Trimming took off 4 bases at V and 0 bases at J, with 11 bases between the two ends. Germline V gene data show CDR1 as SNHLY and CDR2 as FYNNEI. CDR3 region: CASSGTRTSTDTQYF. CDR3 nucleotides: TGTGCCAGCAGTGGAACTAGAACTAGCACAGATACGCAGTATTTT.